This T cell receptor beta chain originates from a study of blood T cell repertoires in COVID-19. The protocol was immunoSEQ multiplex PCR, while the TCRdb copy is restricted to in-frame clones and leaves out a portion. This sample carries fewer than 350,000 clones, 85% of them seen once, and the ten largest clones take about 4%. The sample taken for sequencing was peripheral blood. The TCR was taken from a woman aged 45-60 years with active or convalescent COVID-19.

The CDR3 DNA is TGTGCCAGCGGGGGACAGACTGAAGCTTTCTTT. Its protein product is CASGGQTEAFF. The chain joins TRBV6-5 to TRBJ1-1, with TRBD1 matching over 7 bases. CDR3 length: 11 residues. From germline, CDR1 is MNHEY and CDR2 SVGAGI. The V gene end was trimmed by 8 bases and the J gene end by 5 bases; junction bases not matched to a gene: 2.